A single TCR beta chain is shown here with its context. The antigen remains undetermined. These data are taken from a study of CD8+ T cells in alopecia areata. Study-wide background: The study gave tofacitinib for 6 to 18 months, then 6 months off drug. Whole-study results and caveats: It was lesional scalp, especially alopecia totalis/universalis, that showed higher clonality than normal scalp. Scalp clonality dropped significantly under tofacitinib, as did expanded CD8+ top-100 clones.

Described treatment: oral pan-JAK inhibitor, 5-10 mg twice daily. RNA was extracted and reverse transcribed into cDNA as the sequencing template. The data were produced by immunoSEQ multiplex PCR, yet TCRdb's version contains in-frame clones alone and is incomplete. The data show approximately 200,000 clones, with about three fifths seen just once and 3% to 3.5% held by the top ten. CDR1 is SQVTM and CDR2 is ANQGSEA in the germline V gene. The CDR3 is 16 amino acids. Trimming pared 2 bases from V and 3 bases from J, leaving 17 bases between. The V and J genes are TRBV29-1 and TRBJ1-5; D is undetermined. The sample consisted of CD4+ T cells sorted from blood, taken at week 4, from a patient treated with tofacitinib. This clonotype was sampled from a human donor with alopecia areata. CDR3 sequence (DNA): TGCAGCGTTGAATCTGAGGGAGGCCCTTCCAATCAGCCCCAGCATTTT. Translated, it gives CSVESEGGPSNQPQHF.